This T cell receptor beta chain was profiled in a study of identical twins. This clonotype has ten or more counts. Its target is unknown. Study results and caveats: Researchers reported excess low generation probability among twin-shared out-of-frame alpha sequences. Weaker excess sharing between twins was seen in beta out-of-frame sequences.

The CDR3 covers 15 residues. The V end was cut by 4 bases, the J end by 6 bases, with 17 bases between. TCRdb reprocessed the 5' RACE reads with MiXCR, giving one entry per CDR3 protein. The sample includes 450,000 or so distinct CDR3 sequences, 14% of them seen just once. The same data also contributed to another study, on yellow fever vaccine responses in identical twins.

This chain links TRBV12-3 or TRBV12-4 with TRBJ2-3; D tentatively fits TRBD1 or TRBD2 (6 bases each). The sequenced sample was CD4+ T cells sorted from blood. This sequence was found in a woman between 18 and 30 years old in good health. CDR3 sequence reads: CASSSRQDYTDTQYF. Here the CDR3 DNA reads TGTGCCAGCAGTTCGCGACAGGACTACACGGATACGCAGTATTTT.